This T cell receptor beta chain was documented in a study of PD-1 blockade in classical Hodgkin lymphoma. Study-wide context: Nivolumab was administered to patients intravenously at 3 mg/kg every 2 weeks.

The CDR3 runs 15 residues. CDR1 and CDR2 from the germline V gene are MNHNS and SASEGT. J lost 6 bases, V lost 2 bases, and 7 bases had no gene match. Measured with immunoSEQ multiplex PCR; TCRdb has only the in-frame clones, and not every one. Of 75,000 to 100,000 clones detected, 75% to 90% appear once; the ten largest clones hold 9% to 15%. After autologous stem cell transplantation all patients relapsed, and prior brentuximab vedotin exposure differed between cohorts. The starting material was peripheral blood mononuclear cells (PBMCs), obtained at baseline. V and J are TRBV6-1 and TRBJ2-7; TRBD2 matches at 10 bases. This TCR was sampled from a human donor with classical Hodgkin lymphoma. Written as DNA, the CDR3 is TGTGCCAGCAGTGAACATAGCGGGGGGCCGGGCGAGCAGTACTTC. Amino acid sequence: CASSEHSGGPGEQYF.